What follows is one TCR beta chain and its context. Generated by immunoSEQ multiplex PCR, the TCRdb table keeps only in-frame clones and is missing some. The repertoire includes roughly 180,000 clones, roughly 92% of them detected once, and approximately 0.8% sits in the top ten. The data were taken from a study of blood T cell repertoires in COVID-19. Study-level information: Researchers got acute and convalescent COVID-19 samples from the United States, Italy and Spain. PBMCs, B-cell-depleted T cells, or T cells were the source of the cDNA or gDNA that made up the material.

V lost 6 bases, J lost 2 bases, and 3 bases stayed unmatched. Germline lookup yields CDR1 MNHNY and CDR2 SVGAGI (reference sequence). This CDR3 is built from 14 residues. Enrolled during active infection, Seattle patients were then followed longitudinally. The chain carries TRBV6-6 and TRBJ1-3, with TRBD1 identical over 8 bases. This TCR was recovered from a man aged 25 to 45 with COVID-19, enrolled during active disease. The sequenced sample consisted of peripheral blood. This chain's CDR3 is CASRDRATGNTIYF. CDR3 bases: TGTGCCAGCAGGGACAGGGCGACTGGAAACACCATATATTTT.